Listed below are T cell receptor beta chains from one sample, sequenced in a study of cytomegalovirus exposure and HLA in healthy donors. Method: immunoSEQ multiplex PCR; TCRdb's copy keeps in-frame clones and lacks some. The repertoire consists of 130,000 or so clones, with around 8.5% occurring once and the leading ten covering under 7%. The source material was PBMCs. These receptors were obtained from a man aged 35-49 years in good health and CMV-seronegative. Each CDR3 is given with its conserved first and last residue. The order of the fields is V gene, J gene, D gene, clone size, CDR3 protein, CDR3 DNA. D genes are given only for firm matches. The size entry is marked missing in some rows and otherwise reads once, few, many or a size class.

v_call: TRBV27
j_call: TRBJ1-4
d_call: -
clone_size: -
cdr3_aa: CASKGVATNEKLFF
cdr3_nt: TGTGCCAGCAAGGGGGTCGCAACTAATGAAAAACTGTTTTTT

v_call: TRBV29-1
j_call: TRBJ1-1
d_call: TRBD1
clone_size: -
cdr3_aa: CSVATGTANTEAFF
cdr3_nt: TGCAGCGTCGCAACCGGGACAGCGAACACTGAAGCTTTCTTT

v_call: TRBV19
j_call: TRBJ1-5
d_call: -
clone_size: -
cdr3_aa: CASSTREGEPQHF
cdr3_nt: TGTGCCAGTAGCACCAGGGAGGGAGAGCCCCAGCATTTT

v_call: TRBV5-1
j_call: TRBJ1-1
d_call: -
clone_size: -
cdr3_aa: CASSGGKGGTEAFF
cdr3_nt: TGCGCCAGCAGCGGAGGAAAGGGCGGCACTGAAGCTTTCTTT

v_call: TRBV21-1
j_call: TRBJ1-6
d_call: -
clone_size: few
cdr3_aa: CASSKARQGINSPLHF
cdr3_nt: TGTGCCAGCAGCAAAGCGAGACAGGGAATTAATTCACCCCTCCACTTT

v_call: TRBV5-1
j_call: TRBJ2-7
d_call: -
clone_size: -
cdr3_aa: CASSLGAPVMPGEQYF
cdr3_nt: TGCGCCAGCAGCCTAGGGGCCCCGGTGATGCCCGGGGAGCAGTACTTC

v_call: TRBV4-1
j_call: TRBJ1-1
d_call: TRBD1
clone_size: few
cdr3_aa: CASSPYLQGATEAFF
cdr3_nt: TGCGCCAGCAGCCCCTATCTACAGGGGGCCACTGAAGCTTTCTTT

v_call: TRBV11-2
j_call: TRBJ2-1
d_call: TRBD2
clone_size: -
cdr3_aa: CASSPRTSGASYNEQFF
cdr3_nt: TGTGCCAGCAGCCCCCGGACTAGCGGGGCGTCCTACAATGAGCAGTTCTTC

v_call: TRBV20-1
j_call: TRBJ1-1
d_call: -
clone_size: -
cdr3_aa: CSANRAEAFF
cdr3_nt: TGCAGTGCTAATCGGGCTGAAGCTTTCTTT

v_call: TRBV11-3
j_call: TRBJ2-3
d_call: -
clone_size: few
cdr3_aa: CASSQRESTDTQYF
cdr3_nt: TGTGCCAGCAGCCAACGGGAAAGCACAGATACGCAGTATTTT

v_call: TRBV27
j_call: TRBJ2-2
d_call: -
clone_size: few
cdr3_aa: CASTSDRGFSGELFF
cdr3_nt: -

v_call: TRBV6-1
j_call: TRBJ1-2
d_call: -
clone_size: few
cdr3_aa: CASTREGGVYGYTF
cdr3_nt: TGTGCCAGCACCCGGGAGGGGGGCGTCTATGGCTACACCTTC

v_call: TRBV4-1
j_call: TRBJ2-3
d_call: TRBD1
clone_size: many
cdr3_aa: CASSLDRIPDTQYF
cdr3_nt: TGCGCCAGCAGCCTGGACAGGATTCCAGATACGCAGTATTTT

v_call: TRBV2
j_call: TRBJ2-6
d_call: TRBD2
clone_size: few
cdr3_aa: CASRGGGANVLTF
cdr3_nt: TGTGCCAGCAGGGGAGGGGGGGCCAACGTCCTGACTTTC

v_call: TRBV25-1
j_call: TRBJ1-6
d_call: TRBD1
clone_size: -
cdr3_aa: CASMTGDYNSPLHF
cdr3_nt: TGTGCCAGCATGACAGGGGACTATAATTCACCCCTCCACTTT

v_call: TRBV6-5
j_call: TRBJ1-2
d_call: -
clone_size: -
cdr3_aa: CASSYGDVGRNGYTF
cdr3_nt: TGTGCCAGCAGTTACGGGGACGTAGGGAGGAATGGCTACACCTTC

v_call: TRBV10-3
j_call: TRBJ1-6
d_call: -
clone_size: -
cdr3_aa: CAISESMTGLSYNSPLHF
cdr3_nt: TGTGCCATCAGTGAGTCGATGACAGGCCTCTCCTATAATTCACCCCTCCACTTT

v_call: TRBV11-2
j_call: TRBJ1-2
d_call: TRBD1
clone_size: -
cdr3_aa: CASSSRDRAIGGGYTF
cdr3_nt: TGTGCCAGCAGCTCCCGAGACAGGGCCATAGGGGGTGGCTACACCTTC

v_call: TRBV7-8
j_call: TRBJ1-5
d_call: -
clone_size: few
cdr3_aa: CASSRVKEGPQHF
cdr3_nt: TGTGCCAGCAGCCGGGTGAAGGAGGGGCCCCAGCATTTT

v_call: TRBV6-4
j_call: TRBJ2-1
d_call: -
clone_size: -
cdr3_aa: CASSDSCDYLMDEQFF
cdr3_nt: TGTGCCAGCAGTGACTCGTGTGACTACCTCATGGATGAGCAGTTCTTC

v_call: TRBV5-1
j_call: TRBJ2-7
d_call: TRBD1
clone_size: few
cdr3_aa: CASSLVLSGGYEQYF
cdr3_nt: TGCGCCAGCAGCTTGGTGTTGTCAGGGGGCTACGAGCAGTACTTC

v_call: TRBV15
j_call: TRBJ2-5
d_call: -
clone_size: -
cdr3_aa: CATSRDRGGAETQYF
cdr3_nt: TGTGCCACCAGCAGAGATCGTGGAGGGGCGGAGACCCAGTACTTC

v_call: TRBV5-4
j_call: TRBJ2-7
d_call: -
clone_size: few
cdr3_aa: CASSLGTGSSYEQYF
cdr3_nt: TGTGCCAGCAGCTTGGGGACGGGGAGCTCCTACGAGCAGTACTTC

v_call: TRBV6-6
j_call: TRBJ2-5
d_call: -
clone_size: -
cdr3_aa: CASSLLEETQYF
cdr3_nt: TGTGCCAGCAGTTTACTAGAAGAGACCCAGTACTTC

v_call: TRBV18
j_call: TRBJ2-7
d_call: TRBD2
clone_size: -
cdr3_aa: CASSLAGGYSREQYF
cdr3_nt: TGTGCCAGCTCATTAGCGGGGGGCTATTCTCGCGAGCAGTACTTC

v_call: TRBV5-1
j_call: TRBJ1-4
d_call: -
clone_size: -
cdr3_aa: CASSLSSTNEKLFF
cdr3_nt: TGCGCCAGCAGCTTAAGCTCAACTAATGAAAAACTGTTTTTT

v_call: TRBV6-5
j_call: TRBJ2-7
d_call: -
clone_size: -
cdr3_aa: CASSYSWRAVYEQYF
cdr3_nt: TGTGCCAGCAGTTACTCATGGCGGGCAGTCTACGAGCAGTACTTC

v_call: TRBV11-3
j_call: TRBJ2-7
d_call: TRBD2
clone_size: few
cdr3_aa: CASSRSGTSYEQYF
cdr3_nt: TGTGCCAGCAGCCGGAGCGGGACCTCCTACGAGCAGTACTTC

v_call: TRBV19
j_call: TRBJ1-5
d_call: TRBD1
clone_size: -
cdr3_aa: CASSIDRATGRQPQHF
cdr3_nt: TGTGCCAGTAGTATAGACCGGGCGACAGGGAGACAGCCCCAGCATTTT

v_call: TRBV7-2
j_call: TRBJ1-6
d_call: TRBD1
clone_size: once
cdr3_aa: CASSLVGIGTGGHSPLHF
cdr3_nt: TGTGCCAGCAGCTTAGTGGGGATTGGGACAGGGGGTCATTCACCCCTCCACTTT

v_call: TRBV6-5
j_call: TRBJ2-7
d_call: TRBD1
clone_size: -
cdr3_aa: CASSYNIDRVEQYF
cdr3_nt: TGTGCCAGCAGTTACAACATCGACAGGGTCGAGCAGTACTTC

v_call: TRBV5-6
j_call: TRBJ2-7
d_call: -
clone_size: few
cdr3_aa: CASSLGAFHPGYEQYF
cdr3_nt: TGTGCCAGCAGCTTGGGCGCTTTTCACCCAGGTTACGAGCAGTACTTC

v_call: TRBV27
j_call: TRBJ2-1
d_call: -
clone_size: -
cdr3_aa: CASRLNSNEQFF
cdr3_nt: TGTGCCAGCAGACTCAATAGCAATGAGCAGTTCTTC